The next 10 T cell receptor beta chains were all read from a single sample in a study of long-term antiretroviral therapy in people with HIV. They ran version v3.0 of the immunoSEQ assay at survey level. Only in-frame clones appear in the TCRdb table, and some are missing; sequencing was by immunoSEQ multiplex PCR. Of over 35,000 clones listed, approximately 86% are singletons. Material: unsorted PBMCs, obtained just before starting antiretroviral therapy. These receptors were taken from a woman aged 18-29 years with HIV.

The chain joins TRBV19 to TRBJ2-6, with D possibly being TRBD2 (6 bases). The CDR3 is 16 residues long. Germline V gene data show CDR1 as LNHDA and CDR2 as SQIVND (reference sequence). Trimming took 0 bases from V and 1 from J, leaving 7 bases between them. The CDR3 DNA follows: TGTGCCAGTAGTATAGATGGGGGGTCTGGGGCCAACGTCCTGACTTTC. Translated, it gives CASSIDGGSGANVLTF. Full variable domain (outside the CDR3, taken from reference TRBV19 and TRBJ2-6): DGGITQSPKYLFRKEGQNVTLSCEQNLNHDAMYWYRQDPGQGLRLIYYSQIVNDFQKGDIAEGYSVSREKKESFPLTVTSAQKNPTAFYLCASSIDGGSGANVLTFGAGSRLTVL.

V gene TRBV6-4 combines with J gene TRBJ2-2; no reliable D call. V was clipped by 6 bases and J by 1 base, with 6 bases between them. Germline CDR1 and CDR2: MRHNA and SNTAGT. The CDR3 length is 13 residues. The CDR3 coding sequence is TGTGCCAGCAGCAGACAGAACACCGGGGAGCTGTTTTTT. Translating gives CASSRQNTGELFF.

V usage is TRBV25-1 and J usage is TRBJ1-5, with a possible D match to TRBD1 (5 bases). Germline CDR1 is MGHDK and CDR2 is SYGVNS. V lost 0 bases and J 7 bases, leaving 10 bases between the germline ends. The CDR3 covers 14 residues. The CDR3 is CASSEYSWDQPQHF. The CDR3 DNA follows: TGTGCCAGCAGTGAATATTCGTGGGACCAGCCCCAGCATTTT.

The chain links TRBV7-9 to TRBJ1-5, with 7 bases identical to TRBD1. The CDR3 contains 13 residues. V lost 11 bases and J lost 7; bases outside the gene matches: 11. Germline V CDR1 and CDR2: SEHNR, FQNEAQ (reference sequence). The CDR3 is CAGQQGPTQPQHF. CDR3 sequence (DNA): TGTGCCGGCCAACAGGGGCCGACACAGCCCCAGCATTTT.

CDR3 coding DNA: TGTGCCAGCAGCGCCAGGACTAGCGGGAGCTACGAGCAGTACTTC. Encoded protein: CASSARTSGSYEQYF. V gene TRBV11-2 combines with J gene TRBJ2-7; 13 nucleotides line up with TRBD2. Germline V gene data show CDR1 as SGHAT and CDR2 as FQNNGV. The CDR3 covers 15 residues. V lost 5 bases to trimming and J lost 3 bases; unmatched junction nucleotides: 4.

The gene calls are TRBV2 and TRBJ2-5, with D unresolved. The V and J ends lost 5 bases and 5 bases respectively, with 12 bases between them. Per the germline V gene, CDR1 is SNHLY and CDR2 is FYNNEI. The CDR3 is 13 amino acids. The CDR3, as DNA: TGTGCCAGCAGTCCCCCTCTAATCGAGACCCAGTACTTC. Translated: CASSPPLIETQYF.

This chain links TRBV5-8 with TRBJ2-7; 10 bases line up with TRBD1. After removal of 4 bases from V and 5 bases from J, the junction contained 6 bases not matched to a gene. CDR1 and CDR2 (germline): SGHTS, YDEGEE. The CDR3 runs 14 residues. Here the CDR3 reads CASSRQGAFHEQYF. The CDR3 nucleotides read TGTGCCAGCAGCCGACAGGGGGCTTTCCACGAGCAGTACTTC.

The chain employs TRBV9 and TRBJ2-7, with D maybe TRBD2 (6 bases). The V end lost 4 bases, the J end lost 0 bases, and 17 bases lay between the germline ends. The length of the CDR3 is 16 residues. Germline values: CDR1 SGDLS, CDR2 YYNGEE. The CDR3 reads CASSPEEEGYSYEQYF. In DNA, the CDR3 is TGTGCCAGCAGCCCCGAAGAGGAGGGGTACTCCTACGAGCAGTACTTC. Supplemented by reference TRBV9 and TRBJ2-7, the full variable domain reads DSGVTQTPKHLITATGQRVTLRCSPRSGDLSVYWYQQSLDQGLQFLIQYYNGEERAKGNILERFSAQQFPDLHSELNLSSLELGDSALYFCASSPEEEGYSYEQYFGPGTRLTVT.

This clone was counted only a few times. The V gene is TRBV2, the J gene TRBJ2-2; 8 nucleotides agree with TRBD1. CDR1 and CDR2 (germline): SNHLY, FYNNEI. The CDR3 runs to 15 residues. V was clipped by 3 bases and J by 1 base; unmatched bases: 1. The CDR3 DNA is TGTGCCAGCAGTGATGGGACAGGGAACACCGGGGAGCTGTTTTTT. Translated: CASSDGTGNTGELFF.

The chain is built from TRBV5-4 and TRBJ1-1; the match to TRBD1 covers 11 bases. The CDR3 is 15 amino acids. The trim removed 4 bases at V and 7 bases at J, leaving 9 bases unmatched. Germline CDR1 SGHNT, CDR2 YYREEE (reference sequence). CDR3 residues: CASSQIWTGGGEAFF. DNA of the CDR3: TGTGCCAGCAGCCAAATCTGGACAGGGGGCGGTGAAGCTTTCTTT. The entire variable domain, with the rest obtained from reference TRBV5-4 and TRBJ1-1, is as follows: ETGVTQSPTHLIKTRGQQVTLRCSSQSGHNTVSWYQQALGQGPQFIFQYYREEENGRGNFPPRFSGLQFPNYSSELNVNALELDDSALYLCASSQIWTGGGEAFFGQGTRLTVV.